The 16 T cell receptor beta chains below were found in one sample sequenced in a study of T cell changes during pregnancy in multiple sclerosis. Assay: immunoSEQ multiplex PCR; the TCRdb copy retains only in-frame clones and omits some. The repertoire consists of about 61,000 clones, with about 93% occurring once and the leading ten covering over 2.5%. The starting material was CD8+ T cells from peripheral blood mononuclear cells, obtained in the third trimester of pregnancy. All receptors come from a female donor with multiple sclerosis, enrolled in a pregnancy study.

This clone was seen once. The chain couples TRBV5-6 to TRBJ2-7; D may be TRBD2 (6 bases). This CDR3 is built from 13 residues. Germline loops: CDR1 SGHDT, CDR2 YYEEEE. Deletions cut 2 bases from V and 2 bases from J, with 8 bases between. This chain's CDR3 is CASSFRLAYEQYF. The CDR3 bases are TGTGCCAGCAGCTTCCGACTAGCCTACGAGCAGTACTTC.

This clone is a singleton in its sample. The CDR3 nucleotides read TGTGCCAGCAGTGATACTAGGGATGAGCAGTTCTTC. Residues: CASSDTRDEQFF. V gene TRBV27 combines with J gene TRBJ2-1, with D possibly TRBD2 on 5 matching bases. Trimming shortened V by 5 bases and J by 8 bases, and 10 bases separated the two germline ends. The CDR3 contains 12 residues. Germline V CDR1 and CDR2: MNHEY, SMNVEV (reference sequence).

This rearrangement joins TRBV29-1 to TRBJ2-7; TRBD1 is a possible D gene (5 bases). Trimming removed 1 base from V and 3 bases from J, with 7 bases in between. Germline V gene data show CDR1 as SQVTM and CDR2 as ANQGSEA. This CDR3 is built from 12 residues. The CDR3 coding sequence is TGCAGCGTTGAAGTGACAGACTACGAGCAGTACTTC. Encoded protein: CSVEVTDYEQYF.

The chain couples TRBV6-5 to TRBJ2-7; 9 bases align to TRBD2. CDR3 size: 16 residues. The germline V gene has CDR1 MNHEY and CDR2 SVGAGI. J was trimmed by 3 bases and V by 2 bases; bases with no gene match: 8. DNA of the CDR3: TGTGCCAGCAGTTACGGTAGGGGACTAGCCGGCTACGAGCAGTACTTC. It encodes CASSYGRGLAGYEQYF.

Only one count was recorded for this clone. This chain connects TRBV4-1 to TRBJ2-1; no clear D gene. CDR1 MGHRA and CDR2 YSYEKL come from the germline V gene. V was shortened by 8 bases and J by 3 bases, with 11 bases between the two germline ends. CDR3 length equals 13 residues. This chain's CDR3 is CASQAQDYNEQFF. The CDR3 bases are TGCGCCAGCCAGGCGCAAGACTACAATGAGCAGTTCTTC.

This sequence joins TRBV5-4 and TRBJ2-7; 7 nucleotides match TRBD2. The germline CDR1 and CDR2 sequences are SGHNT and YYREEE (reference sequence). The CDR3 extends over 17 amino acids. V lost 8 bases, J lost 5 bases, and 22 bases stayed unmatched. The CDR3 region has the DNA TGTGCCAGTCACCCGGACACCCCTAGCGGAGGACGTCACGAGCAGTACTTC. Protein sequence: CASHPDTPSGGRHEQYF.

The V call is TRBV19, the J call TRBJ2-7, with D possibly TRBD2 on 5 matching bases. This CDR3 spans 13 amino acids. Germline values: CDR1 LNHDA, CDR2 SQIVND (reference sequence). Trimming stripped 8 bases from V and 3 bases from J, with 14 bases between. CDR3 sequence (DNA): TGTGCCAGTTCTGAGGGATTAAGCTACGAGCAGTACTTC. Its translation is CASSEGLSYEQYF.

The chain employs TRBV15 and TRBJ2-7; D gene unclear. The CDR3 has 15 residues. The V end was cut by 7 bases, the J end by 0 bases, with 16 bases between. The germline V gene encodes CDR1 LNHNV and CDR2 YYDKDF (reference sequence). CDR3 residues: CATMPERGLSYEQYF. The CDR3 coding sequence is TGTGCCACCATGCCCGAGCGCGGCCTCTCCTACGAGCAGTACTTC. The full variable domain, with the rest looked up from reference TRBV15 and TRBJ2-7, is DAMVIQNPRYQVTQFGKPVTLSCSQTLNHNVMYWYQQKSSQAPKLLFHYYDKDFNNEADTPDNFQSRRPNTSFCFLDIRSPGLGDTAMYLCATMPERGLSYEQYFGPGTRLTVT.

This chain connects TRBV21-1 to TRBJ2-7; whether TRBD2, the table's D call, matches the DNA was not checked. TRBV21-1 corresponds to a pseudogene. The length of the CDR3 is 16 residues. CDR3 in amino acids: CASSNGLAGGPWEQYF. The CDR3 bases are TGTGCCAGCAGCAATGGACTAGCGGGAGGGCCATGGGAGCAGTACTTC.

The CDR3 sequence: CSFSGRGRVAFF. The CDR3 region has the DNA TGCAGTTTCTCGGGGAGGGGAAGGGTAGCTTTCTTT. The V call is TRBV29-1, the J call TRBJ1-1; tentative D call: TRBD1 (5 bases). Germline CDR1 is SQVTM and CDR2 is ANQGSEA. CDR3 length: 12 amino acids.

The sample holds one count of this clone. The sample has other DNA sequences that encode this CDR3 too. The chain has TRBV27 and TRBJ2-1; perhaps TRBD2 as D (5 bases). V lost 2 bases, J lost 0 bases, and 8 bases lay in between. This CDR3 is built from 15 residues. Germline CDR1 MNHEY, CDR2 SMNVEV (reference sequence). This chain's CDR3 is CASSLTGSSYNEQFF. CDR3 bases: TGTGCCAGCAGTTTAACGGGGAGCTCCTACAATGAGCAGTTCTTC.

CDR3 DNA sequence: TGTGCCAGCAGCCTTGACAGATATAGCAATCAGCCCCAGCATTTT. Its protein product is CASSLDRYSNQPQHF. The chain is built from TRBV7-6 and TRBJ1-5; possible D gene TRBD1, 5 bases. The V gene lost 5 bases and the J gene lost 0 bases, with 11 bases spanning the gap. Germline V lookup: CDR1 SGHVS, CDR2 FNYEAQ. The CDR3 is made up of 15 amino acids.

This chain connects TRBV9 to TRBJ2-2, with 7 bases fitting TRBD2. The CDR3 has 17 amino acids. V lost 3 bases and J lost 7; bases outside the gene matches: 15. The germline V gene encodes CDR1 SGDLS and CDR2 YYNGEE. In DNA form, the CDR3 reads TGTGCCAGCAGCGCCCCTTGGGGGGGTGTGGAGAACGGGGAGCTGTTTTTT. Amino acids: CASSAPWGGVENGELFF.

J is TRBJ2-7 and V is TRBV7-9, with 10 positions matching TRBD2. Germline V gene sequence: CDR1 SEHNR, CDR2 FQNEAQ (reference sequence). The CDR3 length is 15 residues. Losses at the gene ends were 4 bases for V and 2 bases for J; bases not matched to a gene: 5. CDR3 sequence reads: CASSSLAGMAYEQYF. The CDR3 nucleotides are TGTGCCAGCAGCTCACTAGCGGGAATGGCCTACGAGCAGTACTTC.

This clone has a single count. The chain has TRBV7-2 and TRBJ1-1, with D unclear. The CDR3 has 16 amino acids. The V gene lost 1 base and the J gene lost 3 bases, with 15 bases spanning the gap. Looked up from germline, CDR1 is SGHTA and CDR2 is FQGNSA. The CDR3 spells CASSLGFTTRDTEAFF. DNA of the CDR3: TGTGCCAGCAGCTTAGGGTTTACTACACGGGACACTGAAGCTTTCTTT. Full variable domain (missing parts from reference TRBV7-2 and TRBJ1-1): GAGVSQSPSNKVTEKGKDVELRCDPISGHTALYWYRQSLGQGLEFLIYFQGNSAPDKSGLPSDRFSAERTGGSVSTLTIQRTQQEDSAVYLCASSLGFTTRDTEAFFGQGTRLTVV.

The chain employs TRBV29-1 and TRBJ1-3; no definite D call. The CDR3 is 14 amino acids. Trimming took off 0 bases at V and 0 bases at J, with 6 bases between the two ends. The germline V gene has CDR1 SQVTM and CDR2 ANQGSEA. The CDR3 nucleotides are TGCAGCGTTGAAGATCGCAGCTCTGGAAACACCATATATTTT. As protein: CSVEDRSSGNTIYF.